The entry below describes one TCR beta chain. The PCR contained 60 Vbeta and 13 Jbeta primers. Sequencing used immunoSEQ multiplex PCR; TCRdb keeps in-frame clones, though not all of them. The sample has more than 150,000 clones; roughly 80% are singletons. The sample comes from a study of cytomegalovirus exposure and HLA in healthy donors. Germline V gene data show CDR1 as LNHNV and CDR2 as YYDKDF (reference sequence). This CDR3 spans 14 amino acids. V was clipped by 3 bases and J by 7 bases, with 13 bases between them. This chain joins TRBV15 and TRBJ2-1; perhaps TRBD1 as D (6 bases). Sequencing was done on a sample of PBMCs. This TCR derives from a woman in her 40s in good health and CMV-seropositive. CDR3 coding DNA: TGTGCCACCAGCAGTCACAGGGTGGGAAATGAGCAGTTCTTC. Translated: CATSSHRVGNEQFF.